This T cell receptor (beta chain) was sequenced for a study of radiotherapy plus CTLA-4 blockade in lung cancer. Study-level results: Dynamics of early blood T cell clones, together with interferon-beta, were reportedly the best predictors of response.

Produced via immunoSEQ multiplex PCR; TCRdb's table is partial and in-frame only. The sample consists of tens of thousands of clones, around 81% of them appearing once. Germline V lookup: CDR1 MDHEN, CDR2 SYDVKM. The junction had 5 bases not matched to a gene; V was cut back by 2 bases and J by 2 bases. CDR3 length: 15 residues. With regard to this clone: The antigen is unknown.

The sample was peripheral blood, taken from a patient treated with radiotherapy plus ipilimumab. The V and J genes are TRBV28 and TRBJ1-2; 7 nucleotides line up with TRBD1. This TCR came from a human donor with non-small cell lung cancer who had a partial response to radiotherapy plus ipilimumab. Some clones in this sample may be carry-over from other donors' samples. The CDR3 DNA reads TGTGCCAGCAGTTTACGGGACAGCCTCAACTATGGCTACACCTTC. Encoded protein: CASSLRDSLNYGYTF.